The 29 T cell receptor beta chains given below trace back to one sample, sequenced in a study of shared clonotypes between healthy human individuals. This table comes from immunoSEQ multiplex PCR, and its TCRdb copy is limited to in-frame clones, with some not included. This table holds approximately 1,500,000 clones, approximately 98% found once. The specimen was naive CD4+ T cells sorted from blood. Subset in this sample: CD45RA+ positively selected. Source of these receptors: a young man in good health.

The J gene is TRBJ1-2, the V gene TRBV2; 7 bases are a match to TRBD1. V lost 4 bases to trimming and J lost 1 base; unmatched junction nucleotides: 6. The CDR3 loop spans 15 amino acids. From germline, CDR1 is SNHLY and CDR2 FYNNEI. The CDR3 is CASSGVQGHNYGYTF. In DNA form, the CDR3 reads TGTGCCAGCAGTGGGGTACAGGGGCATAACTATGGCTACACCTTC. The full variable domain, in which reference TRBV2 and TRBJ1-2 provide the parts outside the CDR3, is EPEVTQTPSHQVTQMGQEVILRCVPISNHLYFYWYRQILGQKVEFLVSFYNNEISEKSEIFDDQFSVERPDGSNFTLKIRSTKLEDSAMYFCASSGVQGHNYGYTFGSGTRLTVV.

This clone was detected only once. This chain links TRBV18 with TRBJ2-2, with D unclear. The CDR3 is made up of 14 amino acids. Germline assignment: CDR1 KGHSH and CDR2 LQKENI. Trimming removed 5 bases from V and 5 bases from J, with 12 bases in between. The CDR3 here is CASSSDTTTGELFF. Written as DNA, the CDR3 is TGTGCCAGCTCATCTGATACTACTACCGGGGAGCTGTTTTTT.

V is TRBV25-1 and J is TRBJ1-2, with D possibly matching TRBD1 (5 bases). Germline V gene sequence: CDR1 MGHDK, CDR2 SYGVNS. Trimming cost V 3 bases and J 8 bases, with 13 bases left between them. CDR3 length: 13 residues. This chain's CDR3 is CASSDRPRGGYTF. In DNA, the CDR3 is TGTGCCAGCAGTGACAGGCCCCGGGGCGGCTACACCTTC.

The DNA for the CDR3 is TGCAGTGTCACCCTTAGCGGTCCCCAGTACTTC. Protein: CSVTLSGPQYF. V usage is TRBV20-1 and J usage is TRBJ2-5, with D perhaps TRBD2 (6 bases). Deletions cut 7 bases from V and 9 bases from J, with 15 bases between. Per germline, CDR1 DFQATT and CDR2 SNEGSKA (reference sequence). The CDR3 is 11 amino acids.

V usage is TRBV11-2 and J usage is TRBJ2-5; 9 nucleotides match TRBD2. The germline gives CDR1 SGHAT, CDR2 FQNNGV. V shed 4 bases, J shed 3 bases, and the junction held 12 bases outside the gene matches. The CDR3 loop spans 17 amino acids. For the CDR3, the DNA is TGTGCCAGCAGCTCCCGGGTTATTAGCGGGAGAGAAGAGACCCAGTACTTC. This gives the protein CASSSRVISGREETQYF.

The V and J genes are TRBV15 and TRBJ2-1, with TRBD2 identical over 8 bases. J gave up 8 bases and V 3 bases, and 15 bases lay outside the gene matches. Germline V gene sequence: CDR1 LNHNV, CDR2 YYDKDF (reference sequence). The CDR3 runs 17 residues. The CDR3 bases are TGTGCCACCAGCAGGAGAACGACCGGGACTAGGGTCTATGAGCAGTTCTTC. Translation: CATSRRTTGTRVYEQFF.

V is TRBV6-1 and J is TRBJ1-5; 9 nucleotides line up with TRBD1. CDR3 length equals 14 residues. After removal of 5 bases from V and 6 bases from J, the junction contained 5 bases not matched to a gene. Germline CDR1 MNHNS, CDR2 SASEGT. The CDR3 protein is CASSKQGAGQPQHF. CDR3 in DNA: TGTGCCAGCAGTAAACAGGGGGCGGGTCAGCCCCAGCATTTT.

The chain has TRBV30 and TRBJ1-1; no definite D call. Looked up from germline, CDR1 is GTSNPN and CDR2 is SVGIG (reference sequence). Trimming removed 5 bases at V and 3 bases at J, with 13 bases between. The length of the CDR3 is 13 residues. The CDR3 spells CAWASARYTEAFF. In nucleotides, the CDR3 is TGTGCCTGGGCTTCGGCCAGATACACTGAAGCTTTCTTT.

This chain uses TRBV7-2 with TRBJ2-1; D is unresolved. Germline V CDR1 and CDR2: SGHTA, FQGNSA. Trimming took 3 bases from V and 4 from J, leaving 19 bases between them. The CDR3 contains 17 residues. The CDR3 nucleotides read TGTGCCAGCAGCTTCCGAGGATCTACCAAGCTTTACAATGAGCAGTTCTTC. It specifies CASSFRGSTKLYNEQFF.

The chain is built from TRBV6-5 and TRBJ1-5, with a tentative D call TRBD1 (5 bases). Per germline, CDR1 MNHEY and CDR2 SVGAGI. The CDR3 sequence is 13 residues long. Trimming cost V 3 bases and J 7 bases, with 10 bases left between them. The DNA for the CDR3 is TGTGCCAGCAGTTATAGGGGAAGCCAGCCCCAGCATTTT. Amino acid sequence: CASSYRGSQPQHF.

This chain joins TRBV5-4 and TRBJ2-3, with 10 nucleotides matching TRBD2. The ends lost 4 bases at V and 6 bases at J; junction bases unmatched: 8. Germline V gives CDR1 SGHNT, CDR2 YYREEE (reference sequence). CDR3 size: 15 residues. The CDR3, as DNA: TGTGCCAGCAGCCACGCCAAGCGGGAGGGGGATACGCAGTATTTT. It yields the protein CASSHAKREGDTQYF.

The genes are TRBV6-5 and TRBJ2-7, with D maybe TRBD1 (6 bases). Trimming cost V 5 bases and J 1 base, with 15 bases left between them. The CDR3 is 15 residues long. CDR1 MNHEY and CDR2 SVGAGI come from the germline V gene. This chain's CDR3 is CASSRARTASYEQYF. The CDR3 DNA reads TGTGCCAGCAGTCGAGCCCGGACAGCTTCCTACGAGCAGTACTTC.

The rearrangement links TRBV5-6 to TRBJ2-5; possible D gene TRBD1, 6 bases. This CDR3 is 13 amino acids long. Trimming shortened V by 3 bases and J by 3 bases, and 9 bases separated the two germline ends. Germline V CDR1 and CDR2: SGHDT, YYEEEE. CDR3 residues: CASSSDRKETQYF. The CDR3 DNA reads TGTGCCAGCAGCTCGGACAGAAAAGAGACCCAGTACTTC.

Worth noting for this clone: Other DNA sequences in this specimen translate into the identical CDR3. V is TRBV2 and J is TRBJ2-5; 8 nucleotides match TRBD1. CDR3 length: 13 residues. The V and J ends lost 4 bases and 4 bases, in that order; junction bases with no gene match: 2. CDR1 and CDR2 from the germline V gene are SNHLY and FYNNEI. The CDR3 spells CASSGDRGETQYF. The DNA of the CDR3 is TGTGCCAGCAGTGGAGACAGGGGAGAGACCCAGTACTTC.

The V and J genes are TRBV2 and TRBJ1-1, with D possibly matching TRBD1 (6 bases). The CDR3 covers 11 residues. Per the germline V gene, CDR1 is SNHLY and CDR2 is FYNNEI. V was pared by 4 bases and J by 11 bases, with 11 bases between. CDR3 bases: TGTGCCAGCAGTGCAGGGGATGGGGCTTTCTTT. This gives the protein CASSAGDGAFF.

Written as DNA, the CDR3 is TGCGCCAGCAGCTCGGGACTAGCGGGAGGGGCGAACACCGGGGAGCTGTTTTTT. It codes for CASSSGLAGGANTGELFF. J is TRBJ2-2 and V is TRBV5-1; 16 bases are a match to TRBD2. The CDR3 is 18 residues long. Per germline, CDR1 SGHRS and CDR2 YFSETQ. V trimming: 3 bases; J trimming: 0 bases; junction bases outside the gene matches: 2.

About this clone: This same CDR3 is encoded by further DNA sequences in the sample. The chain joins TRBV19 to TRBJ2-7, with 8 bases fitting TRBD1. From germline, CDR1 is LNHDA and CDR2 SQIVND (reference sequence). V lost 8 bases, J lost 2 bases, and 5 bases stayed unmatched. There are 13 residues in the CDR3. CDR3 region: CASSRTGTYEQYF. The CDR3 region has the DNA TGTGCCAGTTCCAGGACAGGGACCTACGAGCAGTACTTC.

The J gene is TRBJ1-3, the V gene TRBV5-5; the D gene is possibly TRBD1 (5 bases). CDR1 and CDR2 from the germline V gene are SGHKS and YYEKEE (reference sequence). This CDR3 has 20 amino acids. V was pared by 4 bases and J by 2 bases, with 28 bases between. The CDR3 is CASSPLAYRGGESAGNTIYF. The CDR3 coding sequence is TGTGCCAGCAGCCCGCTCGCGTACCGTGGGGGGGAGTCTGCTGGAAACACCATATATTTT.

The V and J genes are TRBV19 and TRBJ2-2; D possibly uses TRBD1 or TRBD2 (5 bases each). Germline loops: CDR1 LNHDA, CDR2 SQIVND (reference sequence). The CDR3 has 14 amino acids. V shed 6 bases and J shed 5 bases, with 13 bases lying between them. As DNA, the CDR3 is TGTGCCAGTAGGGGGGAGACAGTAACCGGGGAGCTGTTTTTT. Protein: CASRGETVTGELFF.

This rearrangement joins TRBV5-1 to TRBJ1-2; 9 positions agree with TRBD1. Germline loops: CDR1 SGHRS, CDR2 YFSETQ. The CDR3 contains 14 residues. J was trimmed by 4 bases and V by 4 bases; bases with no gene match: 5. The CDR3 DNA reads TGCGCCAGCAGCGGGGACAGGGCTACCTATGGCTACACCTTC. Translated: CASSGDRATYGYTF.

V gene TRBV5-1 combines with J gene TRBJ2-7; D is possibly TRBD2 (6 bases). Germline V gives CDR1 SGHRS, CDR2 YFSETQ. This CDR3 region has 13 residues. V lost 6 bases and J lost 5, with 15 bases in between. Here the CDR3 DNA reads TGCGCCAGCAACCCGGAGGGGATCGACGAGCAGTACTTC. Protein product: CASNPEGIDEQYF.

The chain recombines TRBV15 with TRBJ2-2; TRBD2 is a possible D gene (6 bases). CDR1 and CDR2 (germline): LNHNV, YYDKDF (reference sequence). This CDR3 region has 13 residues. Trimming removed 3 bases from V and 4 bases from J, with 6 bases in between. The CDR3 nucleotides read TGTGCCACCAGCAGGGAGGGCACCGGGGAGCTGTTTTTT. This codes for CATSREGTGELFF.

Note on this clone: In the same sample, other DNA sequences code for this CDR3. This chain links TRBV5-1 with TRBJ2-1, with 11 positions matching TRBD1. J was trimmed by 6 bases and V by 5 bases; bases with no gene match: 4. The germline CDR1 and CDR2 sequences are SGHRS and YFSETQ. This CDR3 has 14 residues. CDR3 nucleotides: TGCGCCAGCAGTCTAGGGACAGGGGGCAATGAGCAGTTCTTC. Translating it yields CASSLGTGGNEQFF.

This sequence joins TRBV9 and TRBJ2-7; 9 nucleotides match TRBD1. Germline CDR1 and CDR2: SGDLS and YYNGEE. V lost 4 bases and J lost 1; bases outside the gene matches: 6. The CDR3 extends over 15 amino acids. This CDR3 reads CASSRQQGASYEQYF. The CDR3, as DNA: TGTGCCAGCAGCCGACAACAGGGGGCATCCTACGAGCAGTACTTC.

The J gene is TRBJ2-7, the V gene TRBV15, with 7 positions matching TRBD2. V dropped 1 base and J dropped 3; count of bases not matched to a gene: 9. The V gene's germline CDR1 is LNHNV and CDR2 YYDKDF (reference sequence). CDR3 length equals 16 residues. This CDR3 reads CATSRGTRGAGYEQYF. The CDR3 DNA sequence: TGTGCCACCAGCAGAGGGACTAGAGGGGCCGGCTACGAGCAGTACTTC.

Regarding this clone: The same CDR3 can be traced to other DNA sequences in this sample. The chain is built from TRBV5-4 and TRBJ1-2; no reliable D call. Deletions cut 3 bases from V and 4 bases from J, with 10 bases between. The CDR3 has 13 residues. Germline CDR1 SGHNT, CDR2 YYREEE (reference sequence). The CDR3 here is CASSSDGLYGYTF. The CDR3, as DNA: TGTGCCAGCAGCTCGGACGGCCTCTATGGCTACACCTTC.

The chain combines TRBV9 with TRBJ2-3, with 9 bases that match TRBD2. V gave up 3 bases and J gave up 3 bases; unmatched junction bases: 5. CDR1 and CDR2 (germline): SGDLS, YYNGEE. CDR3 length: 15 residues. CDR3 nucleotide sequence: TGTGCCAGCAGCGGATTAGCGGGAGTAACAGATACGCAGTATTTT. This codes for CASSGLAGVTDTQYF.

This chain uses TRBV6-5 with TRBJ1-2; no clear D gene. Per germline, CDR1 MNHEY and CDR2 SVGAGI. The CDR3 is 15 amino acids. V was trimmed by 0 bases and J by 4 bases, leaving 12 bases between them. In DNA, the CDR3 is TGTGCCAGCAGTTACTCGAAGACGCACGTCTATGGCTACACCTTC. Its protein is CASSYSKTHVYGYTF.

This rearrangement joins TRBV28 to TRBJ1-1; D not certain. CDR1 is MDHEN and CDR2 is SYDVKM in the germline V gene. The CDR3 extends over 11 amino acids. Trimming took off 2 bases at V and 6 bases at J, with 4 bases between the two ends. CDR3 sequence reads: CASSLTAEAFF. The CDR3 DNA is TGTGCCAGCAGTTTAACCGCTGAAGCTTTCTTT.